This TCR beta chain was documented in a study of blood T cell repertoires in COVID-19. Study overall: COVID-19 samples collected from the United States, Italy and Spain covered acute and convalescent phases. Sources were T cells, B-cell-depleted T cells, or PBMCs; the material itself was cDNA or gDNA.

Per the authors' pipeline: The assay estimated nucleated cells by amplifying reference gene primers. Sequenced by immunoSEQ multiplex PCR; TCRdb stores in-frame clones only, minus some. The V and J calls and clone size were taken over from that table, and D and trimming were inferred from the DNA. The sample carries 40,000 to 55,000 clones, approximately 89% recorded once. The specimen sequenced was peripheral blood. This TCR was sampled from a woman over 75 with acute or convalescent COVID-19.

CDR3 protein: CASSLGAGRNEKLFF. The CDR3 region has the DNA TGCGCCAGCAGCTTGGGGGCGGGACGGAATGAAAAACTGTTTTTT. The chain has TRBV5-1 and TRBJ1-4; TRBD1 is a possible D gene (5 bases). The CDR3 is 15 residues long. The germline V gene encodes CDR1 SGHRS and CDR2 YFSETQ. V was shortened by 0 bases and J by 5 bases, with 11 bases between the two germline ends.